This is a list of T cell receptor beta chains from one sample in a study of vaccination effects on CD4 cells after COVID-19. For these receptors, no antigen is known. Clones were read by immunoSEQ multiplex PCR, and TCRdb kept only the in-frame ones, dropping some. The data contain about 23,000 clones, 73% of them singletons. The source material was CD4+ T cells from PBMCs cultured with SARS-CoV-2 spike peptides, sampled before COVID-19 vaccination. These receptors came from a human donor who received a COVID-19 vaccine. Each CDR3 is given with its conserved first and last residue. The order of the fields is V gene, clone size, D gene, J gene, CDR3 protein, CDR3 DNA. D genes are given only for firm matches. Only some rows state a clone size, as once, few, many or a class for expanded clones.

V gene: TRBV4-1
clone size: few
D gene: TRBD2
J gene: TRBJ2-7
CDR3 protein: CASSQVGWTSGNDEQYF
CDR3 DNA: TGCGCCAGCAGCCAAGTAGGGTGGACTAGCGGGAACGACGAGCAGTACTTC

V gene: TRBV2
clone size: .
D gene: TRBD2
J gene: TRBJ2-1
CDR3 protein: CASSLIGGDEQFF
CDR3 DNA: TGTGCCAGCAGCCTGATTGGGGGGGATGAGCAGTTCTTC

V gene: TRBV10-2
clone size: .
D gene: .
J gene: TRBJ1-6
CDR3 protein: CASSEWEELAPLHF
CDR3 DNA: TGCGCCAGCAGTGAGTGGGAGGAACTGGCACCCCTCCACTTT

V gene: TRBV21-1
clone size: .
D gene: .
J gene: TRBJ2-5
CDR3 protein: CASSTVGTSGVVMETQYF
CDR3 DNA: TGTGCCAGCAGCACCGTCGGGACTAGCGGTGTGGTTATGGAGACCCAGTACTTC

V gene: TRBV5-1
clone size: .
D gene: .
J gene: TRBJ2-6
CDR3 protein: CASSLNWMAGANVLTF
CDR3 DNA: TGCGCCAGCAGCTTGAATTGGATGGCAGGGGCCAACGTCCTGACTTTC

V gene: TRBV9
clone size: .
D gene: TRBD2
J gene: TRBJ2-3
CDR3 protein: CASSVATSGAGDTQYF
CDR3 DNA: TGTGCCAGCAGCGTAGCTACTAGCGGGGCTGGAGATACGCAGTATTTT

V gene: TRBV6-5
clone size: .
D gene: TRBD2
J gene: TRBJ2-7
CDR3 protein: CASSRDYSYEQYF
CDR3 DNA: TGTGCCAGCAGCAGGGACTACTCCTACGAGCAGTACTTC

V gene: TRBV11-3
clone size: .
D gene: TRBD1
J gene: TRBJ2-3
CDR3 protein: CASSLNRGRFKDTQYF
CDR3 DNA: TGTGCCAGCAGCCTGAACAGGGGGCGATTCAAAGATACGCAGTATTTT

V gene: TRBV29-1
clone size: .
D gene: .
J gene: TRBJ1-1
CDR3 protein: CSVGAGQNTEAFF
CDR3 DNA: TGCAGCGTTGGGGCGGGACAGAACACTGAAGCTTTCTTT

V gene: TRBV5-1
clone size: few
D gene: .
J gene: TRBJ2-7
CDR3 protein: CASSVLQDYEQYF
CDR3 DNA: TGCGCCAGCAGCGTCTTACAGGACTACGAGCAGTACTTC

V gene: TRBV12-5
clone size: .
D gene: .
J gene: TRBJ1-5
CDR3 protein: CASGLRPGSVSGPQHF
CDR3 DNA: TGTGCTAGTGGTTTGAGGCCAGGGTCGGTTTCTGGGCCCCAGCATTTT